These T cell receptor beta chains were read from a single sample in a study of human T cells and chemical hapten exposure. MiXCR, applied by TCRdb to the RACE reads, yields one record per CDR3 protein. This sample has roughly 180,000 distinct CDR3 sequences, with about 22% found just once. The sequenced sample was whole blood, obtained in connection with sensitization to the hapten diphenylcyclopropenone (DPC). All receptors derive from a woman aged 45-65 years with alopecia areata. Some clones in this sample may be carry-over from other donors' samples. Both conserved end residues are part of each CDR3. The order of the fields is V gene, D gene, clone size, J gene, CDR3 protein, CDR3 DNA. The D gene is left open where the match is weak. The size field is filled for only some rows; it gives once, few, many or a size class.

TRBV27	-	-	TRBJ1-2	CASSLRVGGVGYGYTF	TGTGCCAGCAGTTTACGCGTCGGGGGCGTAGGCTATGGCTACACCTTC
TRBV10-3	-	-	TRBJ1-2	CAISARGLRDYGYTF	TGTGCCATCAGTGCCCGGGGGCTACGGGACTATGGCTACACCTTC
TRBV4-2	-	many	TRBJ2-3	CASSLYSGTDTQYF	TGTGCCAGCAGCCTCTACTCGGGCACAGATACGCAGTATTTT
TRBV12-3/TRBV12-4	TRBD2	-	TRBJ2-1	CASSGMTETSGYNEQFF	TGTGCCAGCAGTGGGATGACGGAGACTAGCGGTTACAATGAGCAGTTCTTC
TRBV9	TRBD2	few	TRBJ2-2	CASSLQDSGKFGELFF	TGTGCCAGCAGCTTACAAGATAGCGGGAAGTTCGGGGAGCTGTTTTTT
TRBV24-1	TRBD1	few	TRBJ2-2	CATSDLRTGYGELFF	TGTGCCACCAGTGATTTGAGGACAGGTTATGGGGAGCTGTTTTTT
TRBV28	-	-	TRBJ1-3	CASRTPFITPSGNTIYF	TGTGCCAGCAGGACCCCATTTATTACGCCCTCTGGAAACACCATATATTTT
TRBV20-1	TRBD2	few	TRBJ2-1	CSAISSGYNEQFF	TGCAGTGCCATTTCTAGCGGATACAATGAGCAGTTCTTC
TRBV29-1	-	few	TRBJ1-2	CSVTTGAFYGYTF	TGCAGCGTTACGACAGGCGCTTTCTATGGCTACACCTTC
TRBV5-4	TRBD2	-	TRBJ2-2	CASSLSSGRPGELFF	TGTGCCAGCAGCTTGTCTAGCGGGAGGCCCGGGGAGCTGTTTTTT
TRBV12-3/TRBV12-4	-	-	TRBJ1-1	CASSPKARALKAFF	TGTGCCAGCAGTCCTAAGGCGAGGGCCCTGAAAGCTTTCTTT
TRBV5-6	TRBD2	few	TRBJ2-7	CASSILAGGPYEQYF	TGTGCCAGCAGCATCTTAGCGGGAGGGCCCTACGAGCAGTACTTC
TRBV18	-	once	TRBJ1-1	CASSQGGINTEAFF	TGTGCCAGCTCCCAAGGGGGGATCAACACTGAAGCTTTCTTT
TRBV18	-	-	TRBJ2-5	CASSTDLGEETQYF	TGTGCCAGCTCCACCGACCTGGGGGAAGAGACCCAGTACTTC
TRBV20-1	-	-	TRBJ2-7	CSAPGQGSYGEQYF	TGCAGTGCCCCCGGGCAGGGTTCTTATGGGGAGCAGTACTTC
TRBV27	-	-	TRBJ2-7	CASSTSGYSYEQYF	TGTGCCAGCAGTACGAGCGGCTACTCCTACGAGCAGTACTTC
TRBV5-4	TRBD2	few	TRBJ2-3	CASKREGRDTQYF	TGTGCCAGCAAGCGGGAGGGCCGAGATACGCAGTATTTT
TRBV29-1	TRBD2	few	TRBJ2-3	CSAYSGRGTDTQYF	TGCAGCGCTTATAGCGGGAGGGGGACAGATACGCAGTATTTT